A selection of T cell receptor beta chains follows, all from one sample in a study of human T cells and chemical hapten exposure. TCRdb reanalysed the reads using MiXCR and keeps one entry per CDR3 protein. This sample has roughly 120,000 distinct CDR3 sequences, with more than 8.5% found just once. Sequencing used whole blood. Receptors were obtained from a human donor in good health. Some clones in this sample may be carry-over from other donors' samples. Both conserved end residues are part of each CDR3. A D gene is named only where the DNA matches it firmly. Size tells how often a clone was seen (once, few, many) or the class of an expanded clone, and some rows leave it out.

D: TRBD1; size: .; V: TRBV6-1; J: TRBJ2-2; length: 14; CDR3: CASRTGGNTGELFF; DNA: TGTGCCAGTAGGACAGGGGGAAACACCGGGGAGCTGTTTTTT
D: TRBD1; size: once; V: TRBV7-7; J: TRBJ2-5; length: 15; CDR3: CASSPRTGEQETQYF; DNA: TGTGCCAGCAGCCCACGGACAGGGGAACAAGAGACCCAGTACTTC
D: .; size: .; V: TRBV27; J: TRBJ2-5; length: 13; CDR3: CASSLSIRETQYF; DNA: TGTGCCAGCAGTTTATCGATACGGGAGACCCAGTACTTC
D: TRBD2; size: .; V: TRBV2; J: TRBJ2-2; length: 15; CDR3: CASGGLAENTGELFF; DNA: TGTGCCAGCGGGGGACTAGCGGAGAACACCGGGGAGCTGTTTTTT
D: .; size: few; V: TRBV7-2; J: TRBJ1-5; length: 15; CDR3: CASSLVSGISQPQHF; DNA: TGTGCCAGCAGCTTAGTATCAGGGATCAGTCAGCCCCAGCATTTT
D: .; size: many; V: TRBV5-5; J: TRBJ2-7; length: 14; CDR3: CASSLTGQFYEQYF; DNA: TGTGCCAGCAGCTTGACAGGGCAATTCTACGAGCAGTACTTC
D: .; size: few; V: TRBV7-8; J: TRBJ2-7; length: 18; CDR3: CASSLVKTGGTDPYEQYF; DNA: TGTGCCAGCAGCTTAGTTAAGACGGGGGGGACAGATCCCTACGAGCAGTACTTC
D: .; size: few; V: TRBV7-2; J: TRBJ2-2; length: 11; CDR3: CASINTGELFF; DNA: TGTGCCAGCATTAACACCGGGGAGCTGTTTTTT
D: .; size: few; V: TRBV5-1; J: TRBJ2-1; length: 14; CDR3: CASSSNRVENEQFF; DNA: TGCGCCAGCAGCTCGAACAGGGTCGAGAATGAGCAGTTCTTC
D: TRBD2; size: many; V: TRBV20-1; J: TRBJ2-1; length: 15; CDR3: CSARATSGAYNEQFF; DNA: TGCAGTGCTAGAGCGACTAGCGGGGCTTACAATGAGCAGTTCTTC
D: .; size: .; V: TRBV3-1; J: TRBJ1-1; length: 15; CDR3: CASSQDRARNTEAFF; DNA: TGTGCCAGCAGCCAAGATCGGGCCCGGAACACTGAAGCTTTCTTT
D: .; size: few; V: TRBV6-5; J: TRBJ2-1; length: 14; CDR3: CASSPGQFYNEQFF; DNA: TGTGCCAGCAGTCCGGGCCAATTTTACAATGAGCAGTTCTTC
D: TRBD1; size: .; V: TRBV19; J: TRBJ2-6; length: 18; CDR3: CASSPPGTGLSGANVLTF; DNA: TGTGCCAGTAGTCCTCCCGGGACAGGACTCTCTGGGGCCAACGTCCTGACTTTC
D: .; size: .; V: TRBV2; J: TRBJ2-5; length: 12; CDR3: CASRLDDETQYF; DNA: TGTGCCAGCAGGCTAGACGATGAGACCCAGTACTTC
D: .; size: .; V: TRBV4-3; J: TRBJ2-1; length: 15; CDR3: CASSQGRGPYNEQFF; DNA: TGCGCCAGCAGCCAAGGACGGGGCCCCTACAATGAGCAGTTCTTC
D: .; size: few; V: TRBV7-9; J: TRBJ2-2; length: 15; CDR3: CASSPLAPDTGELFF; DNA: TGTGCCAGCAGCCCTTTAGCCCCGGACACCGGGGAGCTGTTTTTT
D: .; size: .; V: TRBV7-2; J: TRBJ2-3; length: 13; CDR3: CASSVVDTDTQYF; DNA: TGTGCCAGCAGCGTGGTGGATACAGATACGCAGTATTTT
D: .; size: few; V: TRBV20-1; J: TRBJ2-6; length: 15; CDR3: CSAREGFSGANVLTF; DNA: TGCAGTGCTAGAGAGGGATTCTCTGGGGCCAACGTCCTGACTTTC
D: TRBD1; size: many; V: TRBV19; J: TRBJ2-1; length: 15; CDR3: CASSIVGQGYNEQFF; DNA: TGTGCCAGTAGTATAGTGGGACAGGGCTACAATGAGCAGTTCTTC
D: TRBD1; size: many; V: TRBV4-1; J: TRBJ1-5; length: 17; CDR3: CASSPEPGTGGSQPQHF; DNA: TGCGCCAGCAGCCCCGAACCCGGGACAGGGGGCTCTCAGCCCCAGCATTTT
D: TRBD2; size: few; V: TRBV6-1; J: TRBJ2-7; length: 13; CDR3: CASRGREGGEQYF; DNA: TGTGCCAGCCGTGGAAGGGAGGGAGGCGAGCAGTACTTC
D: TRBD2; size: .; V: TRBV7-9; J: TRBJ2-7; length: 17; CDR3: CASSSTSGRAFSYEQYF; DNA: TGTGCCAGCAGTTCGACTAGCGGGAGGGCCTTTTCCTACGAGCAGTACTTC
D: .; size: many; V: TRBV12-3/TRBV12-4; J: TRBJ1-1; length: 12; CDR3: CASSPDSTEAFF; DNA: TGTGCCAGCAGTCCAGACAGTACTGAAGCTTTCTTT
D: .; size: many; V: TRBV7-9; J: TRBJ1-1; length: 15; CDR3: CASSAKQRLNTEAFF; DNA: TGTGCCAGCAGCGCCAAACAGAGATTGAACACTGAAGCTTTCTTT
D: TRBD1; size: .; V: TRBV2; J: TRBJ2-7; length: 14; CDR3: CASSGDRASYEQYF; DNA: TGTGCCAGCAGTGGGGACAGGGCCTCCTACGAGCAGTACTTC
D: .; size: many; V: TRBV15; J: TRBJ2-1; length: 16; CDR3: CATSRDPPGRNNEQFF; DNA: TGTGCCACCAGCAGAGATCCACCGGGACGGAACAATGAGCAGTTCTTC
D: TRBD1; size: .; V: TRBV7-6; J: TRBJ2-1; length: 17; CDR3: CASSPGQGFASYNEQFF; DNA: TGTGCCAGCAGCCCAGGACAGGGGTTCGCCTCCTACAATGAGCAGTTCTTC
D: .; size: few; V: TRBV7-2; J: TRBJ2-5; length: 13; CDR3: CASSLAASGTQYF; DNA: TGTGCCAGCAGCTTAGCTGCCTCCGGGACCCAGTACTTC
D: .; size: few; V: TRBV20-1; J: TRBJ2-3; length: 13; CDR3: CSASEGSTDTQYF; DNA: TGCAGTGCTAGTGAAGGTAGCACAGATACGCAGTATTTT
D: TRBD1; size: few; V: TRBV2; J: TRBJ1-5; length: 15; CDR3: CASSALQGANQPQHF; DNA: TGTGCCAGCAGTGCTCTACAGGGGGCGAATCAGCCCCAGCATTTT
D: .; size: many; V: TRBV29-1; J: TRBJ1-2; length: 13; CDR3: CSVEGPTNYGYTF; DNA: TGCAGCGTTGAGGGACCAACTAACTATGGCTACACCTTC
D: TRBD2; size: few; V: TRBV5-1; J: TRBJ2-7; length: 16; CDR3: CASSPGLAGGLDEQYF; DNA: TGCGCCAGCAGCCCCGGACTAGCGGGAGGTCTGGACGAGCAGTACTTC
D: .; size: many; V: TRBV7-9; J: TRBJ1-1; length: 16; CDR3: CASSLSLRQGDTEAFF; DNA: TGTGCCAGCAGCTTATCCCTGAGGCAAGGGGACACTGAAGCTTTCTTT
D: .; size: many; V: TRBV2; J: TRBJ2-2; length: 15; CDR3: CASRADSLHTGELFF; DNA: TGTGCCAGCAGAGCTGACAGCCTACACACCGGGGAGCTGTTTTTT
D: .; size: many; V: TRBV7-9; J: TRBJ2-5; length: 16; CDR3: CASTPPGQGSQETQYF; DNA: TGTGCCAGCACCCCCCCAGGGCAGGGGAGCCAAGAGACCCAGTACTTC
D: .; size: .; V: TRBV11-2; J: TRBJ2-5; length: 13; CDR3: CASSFLGRETQYF; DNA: TGTGCCAGCAGCTTCCTAGGGAGAGAGACCCAGTACTTC
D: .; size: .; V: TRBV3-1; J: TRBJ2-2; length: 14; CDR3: CASSPGANTGELFF; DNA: TGTGCCAGCAGCCCGGGGGCGAACACCGGGGAGCTGTTTTTT
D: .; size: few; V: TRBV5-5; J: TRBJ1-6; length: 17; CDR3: CASSLYPGTPSGSPLHF; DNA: TGTGCCAGCAGCTTGTACCCCGGGACACCGTCGGGTTCACCCCTCCACTTT
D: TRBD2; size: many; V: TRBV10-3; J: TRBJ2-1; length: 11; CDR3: CAIGGGNEQFF; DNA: TGTGCCATCGGGGGGGGCAATGAGCAGTTCTTC
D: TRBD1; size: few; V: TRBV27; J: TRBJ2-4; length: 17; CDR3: CASSLSPGQGAENIQYF; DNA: TGTGCCAGCAGTTTATCTCCGGGACAGGGGGCTGAAAACATTCAGTACTTC
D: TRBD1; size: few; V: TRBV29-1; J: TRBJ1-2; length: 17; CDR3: CSVEVRDRGSWDYGYTF; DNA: TGCAGCGTTGAAGTACGGGACAGGGGATCCTGGGACTATGGCTACACCTTC
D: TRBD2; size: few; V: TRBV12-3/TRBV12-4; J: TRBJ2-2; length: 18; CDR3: CASSTQGRGLSGTGELFF; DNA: TGTGCCAGCAGCACTCAGGGCCGGGGACTAAGTGGAACCGGGGAGCTGTTTTTT
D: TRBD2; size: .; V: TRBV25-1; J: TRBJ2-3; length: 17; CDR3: CASSERASGGSTDTQYF; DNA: TGTGCCAGCAGTGAACGAGCTAGCGGGGGAAGCACAGATACGCAGTATTTT
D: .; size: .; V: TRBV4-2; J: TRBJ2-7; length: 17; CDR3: CASSQGPRLANSYEQYF; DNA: TGTGCCAGCAGCCAAGGCCCGCGGTTAGCGAACTCCTACGAGCAGTACTTC
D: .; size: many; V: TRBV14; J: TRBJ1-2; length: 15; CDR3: CASSQDEGPNYGYTF; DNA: TGTGCCAGCAGCCAAGATGAGGGGCCAAACTATGGCTACACCTTC